This TCR beta chain was recovered during a study of T cell changes during pregnancy in multiple sclerosis. This CDR3 region has 13 residues. Trimming cost V 5 bases and J 4 bases; bases outside gene matches: 3. Germline V CDR1 and CDR2: SGDLS, YYNGEE. TCRdb keeps only in-frame clones here, not all; method: immunoSEQ multiplex PCR. The sample comprises roughly 46,000 clones, 90% to 95% of which are singletons, and 3% to 4% rests with the top ten. This specimen was CD8+ T cells from peripheral blood mononuclear cells, taken after pregnancy. The sequence came from a female donor with multiple sclerosis, enrolled in a pregnancy study. The chain is built from TRBV9 and TRBJ1-2; 9 nucleotides match TRBD1. Here the CDR3 reads CASRGQGLYGYTF. For the CDR3, the DNA is TGTGCCAGCAGGGGACAGGGCCTCTATGGCTACACCTTC.